This T cell receptor (beta chain) was documented in a study of identical twins. Findings and caveats of the study: Its conclusions, products of cross-sectional statistical analysis, did not come from following the same donors.

This CDR3 has 14 amino acids. Germline-derived CDR1 and CDR2 are LNHDA and SQIVND (reference sequence). Deletions cut 9 bases from V and 5 bases from J, with 19 bases between. Using its own MiXCR run on the 5' RACE reads, TCRdb lists one record per CDR3 protein. The sample lists hundreds of thousands of distinct CDR3 sequences, around 8.6% occurring once. This clonotype occurred a few times. No antigen is known for it. These data are also associated with another study on yellow fever vaccine responses in identical twins. This second study says: Reportedly, the response of twins' T cells to the vaccine seemed partly convergent, partly personalized.

This TCR was sampled from a young woman in good health. The sample consisted of PBMCs. The V and J genes are TRBV19 and TRBJ2-5, with D maybe TRBD2 (5 bases). CDR3 sequence reads: CASGPTAGTETQYF. CDR3 DNA: TGTGCCAGCGGGCCCACCGCGGGTACCGAGACCCAGTACTTC. The variable domain in full, with the rest retrieved from reference TRBV19 and TRBJ2-5, is DGGITQSPKYLFRKEGQNVTLSCEQNLNHDAMYWYRQDPGQGLRLIYYSQIVNDFQKGDIAEGYSVSREKKESFPLTVTSAQKNPTAFYLCASGPTAGTETQYFGPGTRLLVL.